Shown below are 29 T cell receptor beta chains from a single sample sequenced in a study of cytomegalovirus exposure and HLA in healthy donors. 60 Vbeta and 13 Jbeta primers were used in PCR. Assay used: immunoSEQ multiplex PCR; TCRdb lists only in-frame clones, some missing. The sample lists under 200,000 clones; about 80% were seen once. The specimen was PBMCs. The receptors originated from a man younger than 30 in good health and CMV-seropositive.

J is TRBJ2-1 and V is TRBV11-2, with 13 positions matching TRBD2. CDR1 SGHAT and CDR2 FQNNGV come from the germline V gene. The CDR3 contains 15 residues. The V and J ends lost 5 bases and 7 bases, in that order; junction bases with no gene match: 5. The CDR3 loop reads CASSQGLAGSNEQFF. DNA for the CDR3: TGTGCCAGCAGCCAGGGACTAGCGGGAAGTAATGAGCAGTTCTTC.

The V and J genes are TRBV25-1 and TRBJ1-4; D perhaps matches TRBD1 (6 bases). The CDR3 contains 15 residues. CDR1 is MGHDK, CDR2 SYGVNS, per germline. V was cut by 6 bases and J by 1 base, with 12 bases left in between. CDR3 nucleotides: TGTGCCAGCAGAGGGTGGACAGAAACTAATGAAAAACTGTTTTTT. Its translation: CASRGWTETNEKLFF.

The chain uses TRBV2 and TRBJ2-5, with 14 bases lining up with TRBD2. Looked up from germline, CDR1 is SNHLY and CDR2 is FYNNEI. Unmatched junction bases numbered 9, after V lost 7 bases and J lost 5 bases. The CDR3 has 16 residues. CDR3 DNA sequence: TGTGCCAGCAAGGTTATTCGACTAGCGGGAGGGGAGACCCAGTACTTC. Its protein is CASKVIRLAGGETQYF.

This chain links TRBV7-3 with TRBJ2-3; maybe TRBD2 (7 bases). Germline V gene data show CDR1 as SGHTA and CDR2 as FQGTGA. Trimming took 5 bases from V and 6 from J, leaving 18 bases between them. The CDR3 totals 15 residues. The DNA for the CDR3 is TGTGCCAGCAGCCCAGTGGGGGGGGGCGCGGATACGCAGTATTTT. It translates to CASSPVGGGADTQYF.

The genes are TRBV19 and TRBJ2-4; TRBD2 matches 15 bases. After removal of 0 bases from V and 8 bases from J, the junction contained 2 bases not matched to a gene. This CDR3 spans 16 amino acids. CDR1 is LNHDA, CDR2 SQIVND, per germline (reference sequence). CDR3 region: CASSIEGLAGGHIQYF. Here the CDR3 DNA reads TGTGCCAGTAGTATAGAGGGACTAGCGGGGGGCCACATTCAGTACTTC.

The V call is TRBV2, the J call TRBJ1-2; 8 positions agree with TRBD1. The CDR3 sequence is 14 residues long. Germline V lookup: CDR1 SNHLY, CDR2 FYNNEI. After removal of 6 bases from V and 7 bases from J, the junction contained 10 bases not matched to a gene. CDR3 sequence (DNA): TGTGCCAGCAGCTGGGGACAGGCGGAGGGTGGCTACACCTTC. It is translated as CASSWGQAEGGYTF.

The V and J genes are TRBV4-2 and TRBJ1-1, with D perhaps matching TRBD1 (5 bases). This CDR3 comprises 17 residues. Germline CDR1 and CDR2: LGHNA and YNFKEQ. Deletions cut 4 bases from V and 3 bases from J, with 21 bases between. CDR3 sequence: CASSLAGGGREDTEAFF. DNA of the CDR3: TGTGCCAGCAGCCTTGCGGGCGGGGGAAGAGAGGACACTGAAGCTTTCTTT.

This chain links TRBV7-5 with TRBJ2-5; TRBD2 reflects the table's D call only, with no check against the DNA. TRBV7-5 represents a pseudogene. CDR3 length equals 18 residues. This chain's CDR3 is CARSLAREGERDQETQYF. The CDR3 region has the DNA TGTGCCAGAAGCTTAGCTCGGGAGGGGGAGAGGGACCAAGAGACCCAGTACTTC.

The chain combines TRBV6-1 with TRBJ2-5; possible D gene TRBD2, 6 bases. V dropped 4 bases and J dropped 2 bases, with 17 bases sitting between them. CDR3 size: 16 residues. Germline loops: CDR1 MNHNS, CDR2 SASEGT. The CDR3 protein is CASSAELAPTQETQYF. CDR3 nucleotide sequence: TGTGCCAGCAGTGCCGAGCTAGCGCCAACGCAAGAGACCCAGTACTTC.

In its sample, this clone was seen once. The genes are TRBV5-1 and TRBJ1-2; D is possibly TRBD1 (5 bases). Trimming took 5 bases from V and 1 from J, leaving 12 bases between them. The CDR3 extends over 14 amino acids. Germline V gene data show CDR1 as SGHRS and CDR2 as YFSETQ. CDR3 nucleotide sequence: TGCGCCAGCAGACCCGAGACAGTTAACTATGGCTACACCTTC. Amino acid sequence: CASRPETVNYGYTF.

V usage is TRBV2 and J usage is TRBJ2-7; D possibly corresponds to TRBD1 (6 bases). The CDR3 has 13 amino acids. V was shortened by 7 bases and J by 3 bases, with 13 bases between the two germline ends. Germline V gene sequence: CDR1 SNHLY, CDR2 FYNNEI. The CDR3 reads CASKQGLNYEQYF. CDR3 DNA sequence: TGTGCCAGCAAACAGGGCCTAAACTACGAGCAGTACTTC. Full variable domain (outside the CDR3, taken from reference TRBV2 and TRBJ2-7): EPEVTQTPSHQVTQMGQEVILRCVPISNHLYFYWYRQILGQKVEFLVSFYNNEISEKSEIFDDQFSVERPDGSNFTLKIRSTKLEDSAMYFCASKQGLNYEQYFGPGTRLTVT.

As concerns this clone: Germline is not matched at one junction end, which may reflect a read error. The chain couples TRBV19 to TRBJ1-5, with a tentative D call TRBD1 (5 bases). The CDR3 runs to 17 residues. CDR1 is LNHDA, CDR2 SQIVND, per germline (reference sequence). The CDR3 loop is CASSIDLGAHANRPQHF. Written as DNA, the CDR3 is TGTGCCAGTAGTATAGATCTAGGGGCCCACGCGAATCGGCCCCAGCATTTT.

This rearrangement joins TRBV18 to TRBJ2-7; 14 bases map to TRBD2. Trimming at V came to 0 bases and at J to 9 bases, leaving 13 bases not matched to a gene. The V gene's germline CDR1 is KGHSH and CDR2 LQKENI. The CDR3 covers 18 residues. The CDR3 DNA sequence: TGTGCCAGCTCACCACCCGGATCCCTGGGACTAGCGGGAGCGGCGCAGTACTTC. Protein: CASSPPGSLGLAGAAQYF.

V usage is TRBV30 and J usage is TRBJ1-2; a weak D match, TRBD1 (6 bases). Germline V gives CDR1 GTSNPN, CDR2 SVGIG (reference sequence). The V end was cut by 3 bases, the J end by 2 bases, with 13 bases between. This CDR3 region has 14 residues. CDR3 bases: TGTGCCTGGAGAGACAGGAGACTAAACTATGGCTACACCTTC. Protein sequence: CAWRDRRLNYGYTF. Supplemented by reference TRBV30 and TRBJ1-2, the full variable domain reads SQTIHQWPATLVQPVGSPLSLECTVEGTSNPNLYWYRQAAGRGLQLLFYSVGIGQISSEVPQNLSASRPQDRQFILSSKKLLLSDSGFYLCAWRDRRLNYGYTFGSGTRLTVV.

The rearrangement joins TRBV7-9 to TRBJ1-3; D not resolved. V was pared by 2 bases and J by 4 bases, with 6 bases between. This CDR3 comprises 13 residues. CDR1 is SEHNR, CDR2 FQNEAQ, per germline (reference sequence). The CDR3 DNA reads TGTGCCAGCAGCTTACTCCGGGGAAACACCATATATTTT. Its protein product is CASSLLRGNTIYF.

The CDR3: CASSSNRVSYEQYF. As DNA, the CDR3 is TGCGCCAGCAGCTCAAACAGGGTCTCCTACGAGCAGTACTTC. The chain is built from TRBV5-1 and TRBJ2-7, with D possibly matching TRBD1 (6 bases). CDR1 is SGHRS, CDR2 YFSETQ, per germline. This CDR3 is 14 amino acids long. Trimming removed 3 bases from V and 0 bases from J, with 10 bases in between.

The V gene is TRBV27, the J gene TRBJ1-5; 9 bases align to TRBD1. This CDR3 comprises 16 residues. Trimming cost V 5 bases and J 0 bases; bases outside gene matches: 5. Germline loops: CDR1 MNHEY, CDR2 SMNVEV (reference sequence). The CDR3 loop is CASSRGTGYSNQPQHF. In nucleotides, the CDR3 is TGTGCCAGCAGTCGCGGGACAGGGTATAGCAATCAGCCCCAGCATTTT.

The chain links TRBV28 to TRBJ1-1, with D possibly TRBD1 on 6 matching bases. Germline assignment: CDR1 MDHEN and CDR2 SYDVKM. The CDR3 has 15 amino acids. V was clipped by 6 bases and J by 5 bases, with 19 bases between them. CDR3 in amino acids: CASRQPGQGTTEAFF. The CDR3 DNA reads as TGTGCCAGCAGGCAACCGGGACAAGGAACAACTGAAGCTTTCTTT.

CDR3 amino acids: CASSYSGVNQPQHF. CDR3 bases: TGTGCCAGCAGTTACTCAGGGGTAAATCAGCCCCAGCATTTT. V gene TRBV6-6 combines with J gene TRBJ1-5; a possible D gene is TRBD1 (5 bases). V was cut by 0 bases and J by 4 bases, with 7 bases left in between. Germline-derived CDR1 and CDR2 are MNHNY and SVGAGI (reference sequence). This CDR3 has 14 amino acids.

V gene TRBV7-9 combines with J gene TRBJ2-7; TRBD2 matches 13 bases. Germline V gene lookup returns CDR1 SEHNR and CDR2 FQNEAQ (reference sequence). There are 16 residues in the CDR3. With V trimmed by 5 bases and J by 0 bases, 4 bases remained unmatched. CDR3 bases: TGTGCCAGCAGCCGGACTAGCGGGGGCCCCTCCTACGAGCAGTACTTC. It translates to CASSRTSGGPSYEQYF.

The chain has TRBV11-2 and TRBJ2-3, with 12 nucleotides matching TRBD2. The trim removed 6 bases at V and 4 bases at J, leaving 8 bases unmatched. The CDR3 consists of 16 residues. The germline gives CDR1 SGHAT, CDR2 FQNNGV. This chain's CDR3 is CASRDLAGGLADTQYF. DNA for the CDR3: TGTGCCAGCAGGGATCTAGCGGGAGGGCTGGCAGATACGCAGTATTTT.

This chain links TRBV15 with TRBJ1-5; the D gene is possibly TRBD1 (6 bases). The germline CDR1 and CDR2 sequences are LNHNV and YYDKDF (reference sequence). The CDR3 is 16 amino acids. Between the trimmed V and J ends, which lost 6 bases and 2 bases, there was a span of 17 bases. As DNA, the CDR3 is TGTGCCACCAGTAGGTTGGGGGCGGGTGGCAATCAGCCCCAGCATTTT. As protein: CATSRLGAGGNQPQHF.

The chain combines TRBV6-1 with TRBJ2-7; TRBD2 might be the D (5 bases). This CDR3 spans 13 amino acids. In germline, CDR1 is MNHNS, CDR2 SASEGT. Trimming removed 1 base at V and 5 bases at J, with 9 bases between. The CDR3 reads CASSEEGGHEQYF. CDR3 in DNA: TGTGCCAGCAGTGAAGAAGGAGGACACGAGCAGTACTTC.

The rearrangement uses TRBV6-5 and TRBJ1-5; 7 bases fit TRBD1. CDR3 length: 15 residues. V lost 0 bases and J lost 7; bases outside the gene matches: 6. Germline V gives CDR1 MNHEY, CDR2 SVGAGI. The CDR3 loop is CASSYSNRGDQPQHF. The CDR3 bases are TGTGCCAGCAGTTACTCGAACAGGGGAGACCAGCCCCAGCATTTT.

The chain combines TRBV5-1 with TRBJ1-3, with D perhaps matching TRBD1 (6 bases). Germline lookup yields CDR1 SGHRS and CDR2 YFSETQ. The CDR3 covers 15 residues. V shed 4 bases and J shed 1 base, with 12 bases lying between them. The CDR3 DNA reads TGCGCCAGCAGCCTACAGGGTGATTCTGGAAACACCATATATTTT. Its translation: CASSLQGDSGNTIYF.

The chain employs TRBV6-5 and TRBJ1-2; TRBD1 agrees at 11 bases. Germline V gene lookup returns CDR1 MNHEY and CDR2 SVGAGI. V trimming: 7 bases; J trimming: 8 bases; junction bases outside the gene matches: 6. CDR3 length: 13 amino acids. The CDR3 nucleotides read TGTGCCAGCAAGGGACAGGGGGGATTCGGCTACACCTTC. This translates into CASKGQGGFGYTF.

The CDR3 region has the DNA TGTGCCTGGACTAAGGGGGCCCACGAGCAGTACTTC. Amino acid sequence: CAWTKGAHEQYF. The chain recombines TRBV30 with TRBJ2-7, with 7 bases matching TRBD1. Per the germline V gene, CDR1 is GTSNPN and CDR2 is SVGIG (reference sequence). This CDR3 is built from 12 residues. Trimming at V came to 4 bases and at J to 5 bases, leaving 5 bases not matched to a gene.

The chain joins TRBV5-1 to TRBJ1-1; 9 positions match TRBD1. V dropped 3 bases and J dropped 4; count of bases not matched to a gene: 7. The CDR3 is 15 residues long. Looked up from germline, CDR1 is SGHRS and CDR2 is YFSETQ. CDR3 region: CASSWGDREGTEAFF. CDR3 sequence (DNA): TGCGCCAGCAGCTGGGGGGACAGGGAAGGCACTGAAGCTTTCTTT. The variable domain in full, completed from reference TRBV5-1 and TRBJ1-1, reads KAGVTQTPRYLIKTRGQQVTLSCSPISGHRSVSWYQQTPGQGLQFLFEYFSETQRNKGNFPGRFSGRQFSNSRSEMNVSTLELGDSALYLCASSWGDREGTEAFFGQGTRLTVV.

J is TRBJ2-2 and V is TRBV9; D may be TRBD2 (5 bases). The CDR3 sequence is 14 residues long. Trimming pared 7 bases from V and 0 bases from J, leaving 10 bases between. Germline V gene lookup returns CDR1 SGDLS and CDR2 YYNGEE. CDR3 DNA: TGTGCCAGCGCCCTGGGAGCGAACACCGGGGAGCTGTTTTTT. This translates into CASALGANTGELFF.